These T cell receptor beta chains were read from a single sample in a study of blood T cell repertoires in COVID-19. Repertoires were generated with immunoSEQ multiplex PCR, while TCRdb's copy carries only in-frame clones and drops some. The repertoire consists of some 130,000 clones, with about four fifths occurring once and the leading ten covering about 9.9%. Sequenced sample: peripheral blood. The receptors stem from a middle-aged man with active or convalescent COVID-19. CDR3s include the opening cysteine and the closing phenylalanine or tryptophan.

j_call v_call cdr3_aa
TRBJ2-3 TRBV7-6 CASSLVAGSGGPTDTQYF
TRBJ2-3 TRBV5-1 CASSLEASGGPDTQYF
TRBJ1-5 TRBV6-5 CASSYPFSNQPQHF
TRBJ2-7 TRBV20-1 CSASPWAVTRTYEQYF
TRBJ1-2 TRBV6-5 CASSYRGNGYGYTF
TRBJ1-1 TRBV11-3 CASSLAGGSTEAFF
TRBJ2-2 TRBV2 CASSERLWAGGKTGELFF
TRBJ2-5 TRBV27 CASSSGEYQETQYF
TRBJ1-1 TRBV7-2 CASSLIRTPNTEAFF
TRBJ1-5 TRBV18 CASSPGGLLSNQPQHF
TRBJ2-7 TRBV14 CASSQGLADYEQYF
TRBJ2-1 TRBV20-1 CSATNGNEQFF
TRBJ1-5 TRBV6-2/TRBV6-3 CASSYSGGSASYSNQPQHF
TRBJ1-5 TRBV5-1 CASSLGDTPNQPQHF
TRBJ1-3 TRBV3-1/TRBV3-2 CASSPPGTSGNTIYF
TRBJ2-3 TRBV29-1 CSVAEGGATDTQYF
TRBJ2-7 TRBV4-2 CASSQDRGAGVPYEQYF
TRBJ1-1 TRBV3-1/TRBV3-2 CASSQDTPREAFF
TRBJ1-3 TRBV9 CASSVGAGSEGNTIYF
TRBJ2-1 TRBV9 CASSVAAYNEQFF
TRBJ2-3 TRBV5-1 CASSFKEATDTQYF
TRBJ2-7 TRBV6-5 CASSLTAGYEQYF
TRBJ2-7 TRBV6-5 CASSYFDRGAYEQYF
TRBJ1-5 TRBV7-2 CASSLSQSNQPQHF
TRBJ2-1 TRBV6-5 CASSPTGGSYNEQFF
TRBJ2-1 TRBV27 CASSQRGAEQFF
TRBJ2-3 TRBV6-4 CASSPEAGATDTQYF
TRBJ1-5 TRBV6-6 CASRPGLYNQPQHF
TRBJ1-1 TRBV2 CASSKPGTGGTEAFF
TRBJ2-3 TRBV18 CASSPQRQVDTTDTQYF
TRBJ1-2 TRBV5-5 CASSLGDRGLNYGYTF
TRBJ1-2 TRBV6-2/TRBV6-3 CASSYSSNYGYTF
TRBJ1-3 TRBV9 CASSVGQGSSGNTIYF
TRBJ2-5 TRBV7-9 CASSFAPTGMETQYF
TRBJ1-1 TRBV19 CASSIFPGRMNTEAFF
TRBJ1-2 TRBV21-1 CASSKARGGVCGYTF
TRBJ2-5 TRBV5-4 CASSLEAGGETQYF
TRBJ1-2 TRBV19 CASSIVGFNYGYTF
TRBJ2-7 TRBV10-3 CAISRTSGGAYEQYF